This T cell receptor (beta chain) was identified during a study of blood T cell repertoires in COVID-19. Study in general: Samples came from the United States, Italy and Spain, spanning acute and convalescent COVID-19. PBMCs, B-cell-depleted T cells, or T cells were the source of the cDNA or gDNA that made up the material.

The authors' processing: Cell counts per sample came from amplifying reference gene primers. The protocol was immunoSEQ multiplex PCR, while the TCRdb copy is restricted to in-frame clones and leaves out a portion. V and J calls and clone size are given by that table; D and trimming were obtained from the DNA. The table has about 210,000 clones, just under 85% seen once; the top ten hold approximately 8%. What was sequenced was peripheral blood. The origin of this receptor is a woman between 45 and 60 years old with active or convalescent COVID-19.

CDR3 bases: TGTGCCAGCAGCTTATCTGCAGTCCGGGACTTACCCTCCAATGAGCAGTTCTTC. Translation gives CASSLSAVRDLPSNEQFF. This sequence joins TRBV7-2 and TRBJ2-1; a possible D gene is TRBD2 (6 bases). V dropped 2 bases and J dropped 6 bases, with 23 bases sitting between them. The CDR3 runs to 18 residues. The germline gives CDR1 SGHTA, CDR2 FQGNSA.